This paragraph reports one T cell receptor (beta chain). The antigen is undetermined. TCRdb reprocessed the reads via MiXCR and lists one record per CDR3 protein. Of around 270,000 distinct CDR3 sequences listed, approximately 8.3% were seen once; the top ten hold more than 12%. These data belong to a study of T cell repertoires in cytomegalovirus infection. Study background: Both CMV infection and a matching HLA type were indicated by public TCR beta signatures. Regarding the study as a whole: CMV-specific HLA-C-restricted TCR beta clonotypes dominated the ex vivo response.

The CDR3 length is 12 residues. Germline lookup yields CDR1 SGHDN and CDR2 FVKESK. The ends were cut back, 1 base at V and 6 bases at J, with 3 bases in the middle. The receptor comes from a human donor in good health (CMV status not recorded). Some clones in this sample may be carry-over from other donors' samples. Specimen: PBMCs. The V and J genes are TRBV14 and TRBJ2-2; D not certain. The CDR3: CASSQAPGELFF. The CDR3 DNA sequence: TGTGCCAGCAGCCAAGCCCCCGGGGAGCTGTTTTTT.